This TCR beta chain was identified in a study of response to subunit inactivated influenza vaccine. This clonotype was counted only a few times. Its antigen is as yet unknown. Study results and limitations: After each seasonal influenza vaccination, few new T cells are recruited, the authors suggested.

TCRdb passed the RT-PCR reads through MiXCR, listing each CDR3 protein once. The sample lists hundreds of thousands of distinct CDR3 sequences; roughly 23% were seen once. CDR1 DFQATT and CDR2 SNEGSKA come from the germline V gene (reference sequence). This CDR3 has 18 amino acids. V trimming: 1 base; J trimming: 0 bases; junction bases outside the gene matches: 9. The chain has TRBV20-1 and TRBJ2-3; 11 bases fit TRBD2. This TCR was recovered from a man aged 45-65 years who received an inactivated influenza vaccine. The material was CD4+ T cells sorted from PBMCs, obtained roughly 5 days after vaccination. In DNA, the CDR3 is TGCAGTGCTAGAGCGTGGGGCACTAGCGGGGGTAGCACAGATACGCAGTATTTT. Amino acids: CSARAWGTSGGSTDTQYF.